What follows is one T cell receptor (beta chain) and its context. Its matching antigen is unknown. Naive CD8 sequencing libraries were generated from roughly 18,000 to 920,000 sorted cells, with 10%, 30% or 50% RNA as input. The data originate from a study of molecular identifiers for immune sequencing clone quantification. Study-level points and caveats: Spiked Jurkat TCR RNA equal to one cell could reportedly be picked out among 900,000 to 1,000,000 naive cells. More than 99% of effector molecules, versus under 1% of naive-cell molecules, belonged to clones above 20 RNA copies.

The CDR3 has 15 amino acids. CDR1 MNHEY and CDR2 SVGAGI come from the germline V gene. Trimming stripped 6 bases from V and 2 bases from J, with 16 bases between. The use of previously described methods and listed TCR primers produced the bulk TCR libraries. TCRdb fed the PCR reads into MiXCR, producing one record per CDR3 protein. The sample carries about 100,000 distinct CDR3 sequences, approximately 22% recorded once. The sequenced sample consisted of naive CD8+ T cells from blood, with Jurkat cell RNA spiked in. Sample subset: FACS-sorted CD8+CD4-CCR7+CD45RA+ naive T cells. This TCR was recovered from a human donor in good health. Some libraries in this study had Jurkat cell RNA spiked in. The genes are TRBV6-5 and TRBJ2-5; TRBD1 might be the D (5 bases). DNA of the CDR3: TGTGCCAGCAGACCGGTAACAGGCAGACAAGAGACCCAGTACTTC. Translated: CASRPVTGRQETQYF.